Below are 2 T cell receptor beta chains sequenced from a single sample in a study of CDR3 diversity in severe acne. MiXCR, run by TCRdb on the PCR reads, gives a single entry per CDR3 protein. The sample carries roughly 81,000 distinct CDR3 sequences, around 50% recorded once. Sequenced: blood. These receptors all come from a male donor in good health, serving as a control.

V gene TRBV24-1 combines with J gene TRBJ2-3, with D possibly TRBD1 on 5 matching bases. The CDR3 is 17 amino acids. CDR1 KGHDR and CDR2 SFDVKD come from the germline V gene. V lost 4 bases to trimming and J lost 0 bases, with 16 bases between them. The CDR3 spells CATSDATAGKSTDTQYF. The CDR3 DNA follows: TGTGCCACCAGTGACGCAACGGCAGGGAAGAGCACAGATACGCAGTATTTT.

This clonotype was picked up a small number of times. The CDR3 DNA sequence: TGTGCCACAACCTCCGGAGGGCCCACAGATACGCAGTATTTT. Translated: CATTSGGPTDTQYF. The rearrangement joins TRBV19 to TRBJ2-3; a possible D gene is TRBD2 (6 bases). Germline assignment: CDR1 LNHDA and CDR2 SQIVND (reference sequence). V gave up 10 bases and J gave up 2 bases, with 16 bases separating them. This CDR3 spans 14 amino acids.